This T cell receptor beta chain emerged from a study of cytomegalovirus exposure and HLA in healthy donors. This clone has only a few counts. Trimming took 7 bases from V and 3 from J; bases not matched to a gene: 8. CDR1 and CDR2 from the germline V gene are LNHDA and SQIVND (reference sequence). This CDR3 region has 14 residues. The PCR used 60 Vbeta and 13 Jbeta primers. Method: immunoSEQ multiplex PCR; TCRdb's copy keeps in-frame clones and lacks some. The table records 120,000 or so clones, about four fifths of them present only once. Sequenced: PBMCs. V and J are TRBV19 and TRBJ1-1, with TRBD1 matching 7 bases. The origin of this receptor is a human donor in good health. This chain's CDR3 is CASNRQGLYTEAFF. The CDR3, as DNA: TGTGCCAGTAACAGACAGGGCCTATACACTGAAGCTTTCTTT.